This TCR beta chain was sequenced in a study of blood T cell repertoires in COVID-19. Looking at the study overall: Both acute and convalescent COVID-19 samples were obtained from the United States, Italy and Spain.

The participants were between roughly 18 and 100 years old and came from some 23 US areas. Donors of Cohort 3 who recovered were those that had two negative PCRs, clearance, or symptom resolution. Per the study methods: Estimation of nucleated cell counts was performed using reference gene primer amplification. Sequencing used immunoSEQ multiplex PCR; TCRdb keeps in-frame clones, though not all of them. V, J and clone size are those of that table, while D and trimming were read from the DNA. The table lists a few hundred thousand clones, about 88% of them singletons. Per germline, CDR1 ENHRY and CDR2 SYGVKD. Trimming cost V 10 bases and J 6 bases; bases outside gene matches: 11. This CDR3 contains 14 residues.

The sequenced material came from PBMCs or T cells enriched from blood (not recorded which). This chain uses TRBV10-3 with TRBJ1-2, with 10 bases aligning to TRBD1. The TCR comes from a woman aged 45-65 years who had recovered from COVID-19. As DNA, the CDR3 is TGTGCCACCAAGACAGGGGGCGAGGTACATGGCTACACCTTC. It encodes CATKTGGEVHGYTF.